This note documents a single TCR beta chain sequence. The clone's antigen remains unknown. Base qualities are not at hand, and no much larger clone is one base apart. Whole blood was collected in K2EDTA tubes by collaborating institutions according to the institutions' own protocols. For TCRbeta analysis, collaborators shipped samples in one of three forms: frozen whole blood, isolated PBMCs, or DNA extracted from either of those sample types. The sample originates from a study of blood T cell repertoires in COVID-19 (dated by TCRdb to the early 2020s). Concerning the study at large: Samples from collaborators originated in the United States, Italy and Spain and spanned both the acute and convalescent phases of COVID-19. Deeply sampled blood TCRbeta repertoires from subjects exposed to, actively infected with, or recovered from COVID-19 were included in the dataset. The repertoires were made available in a free public database intended to serve as a resource for research on the immune response to SARS-CoV-2. Nearly every sample came with metadata listing a de-identified subject ID, COVID-19 status, age in years and sex. Samples were obtained from the ongoing ImmuneRACE study (first 160 participants) and from roughly 1,300 subjects provided by 6 global collaborators. The material from the prospective study consisted of cDNA or gDNA derived from T cells, B-cell-depleted T cells, or PBMCs. Where HLA class I and class II types were available, the types were taken from metadata supplied by the sample provider, not from assay-based typing. What the work shows at the level of the full study, not this receptor alone: How much clinical and demographic metadata was included differed by source and by participant, and the metadata was provided uncurated.

TCRbeta CDR3 regions were amplified from genomic DNA using the immunoSEQ Assay, a bias-controlled multiplex PCR. As for how the authors treated the data: Nucleated cell counts per sample were estimated from amplification of reference gene primers within the assay. To quantify the absolute abundance of each unique TCRbeta CDR3 rearrangement, sequence reads were collapsed and filtered. For each sample, productive Simpson clonality was calculated as the square root of Simpson's diversity index across productive rearrangements. TCRdb limited this immuneACCESS table to in-frame rearrangements with V and J called. A share of clones is missing; checked studies link under half to unresolved V genes, and the rest is unexplained. That table supplies the V and J calls and clone size; D and trimming were determined from the DNA. This sample comprises fewer than 150,000 clones, around 80% of them detected only once. 5.5% to 7% of the sample comes from the top ten.

From the cysteine through the phenylalanine, the CDR3 covers 15 amino acids. CDR3 DNA is the only sequence kept; it has 45 bases, read in frame from the first base. For CDR1 and CDR2, the germline V gene lists SGHTS and YDEGEE. V trim: 1 base; J trim: 5 bases; unmatched bases: 2. This clonotype was sampled from a human donor in a cohort sampled during active COVID-19. Sequencing was performed on peripheral blood. The chain joins TRBV5-8 to TRBJ2-1; 11 central bases correspond to TRBD2. Here the CDR3 is given as CASSLIAGGHNEQFF. At the DNA level, the sequence is TGTGCCAGCAGCTTGATAGCGGGGGGGCACAATGAGCAGTTCTTC.